These 18 T cell receptor beta chains originate from one sample sequenced in a study of OX40 agonist ivuxolimab in advanced cancers. The protocol was immunoSEQ multiplex PCR, while the TCRdb copy is restricted to in-frame clones and leaves out a portion. The sample includes roughly 50,000 clones, around nine tenths of them seen just once. The sample consisted of CD4+ or CD8+ T cells sorted from blood, taken in a trial of the OX40 agonist ivuxolimab. These receptors were collected from an adult with an advanced solid tumor such as melanoma, head and neck, liver or kidney cancer.

V gene TRBV19 combines with J gene TRBJ2-3; no clear D gene. V was clipped by 10 bases and J by 4 bases, with 21 bases between them. Germline V gene lookup returns CDR1 LNHDA and CDR2 SQIVND (reference sequence). This CDR3 region has 15 residues. CDR3 sequence: CATRRPAAFPDTQYF. The CDR3 DNA reads TGTGCCACCAGGCGGCCGGCGGCTTTCCCAGATACGCAGTATTTT.

The V gene is TRBV2, the J gene TRBJ2-1, with 8 bases that match TRBD2. V lost 7 bases and J lost 5; bases outside the gene matches: 10. The germline gives CDR1 SNHLY, CDR2 FYNNEI. The CDR3 length is 15 residues. CDR3 bases: TGTGCCAGCACCTCACTCCCGGGAGGGGACAATGAGCAGTTCTTC. It specifies CASTSLPGGDNEQFF.

V and J are TRBV19 and TRBJ2-7; TRBD1 might be the D (6 bases). V lost 7 bases, J lost 3 bases, and 22 bases lay in between. The CDR3 is 16 residues long. The germline V gene encodes CDR1 LNHDA and CDR2 SQIVND (reference sequence). CDR3 sequence reads: CASNKDGRTEIYEQYF. CDR3 bases: TGTGCCAGTAATAAAGACGGCCGGACAGAAATCTACGAGCAGTACTTC.

This chain links TRBV9 with TRBJ2-7, with D unclear. Germline V gene lookup returns CDR1 SGDLS and CDR2 YYNGEE. Deletions cut 4 bases from V and 2 bases from J, with 10 bases between. This CDR3 contains 13 residues. The CDR3 loop is CASSLDLAYEQYF. The CDR3 DNA sequence: TGTGCCAGCAGCCTGGACCTCGCCTACGAGCAGTACTTC.

The rearrangement links TRBV9 to TRBJ1-1; 7 bases are shared with TRBD1. The CDR3 spans 14 residues. The germline V gene encodes CDR1 SGDLS and CDR2 YYNGEE. Germline trimming cut 0 bases from V and 3 bases from J; bases unmatched to any gene: 2. The DNA of the CDR3 is TGTGCCAGCAGCGTAGTAGGGGGCTACACTGAAGCTTTCTTT. Amino acids: CASSVVGGYTEAFF. Using reference TRBV9 and TRBJ1-1 for the parts outside the CDR3, the full variable domain is DSGVTQTPKHLITATGQRVTLRCSPRSGDLSVYWYQQSLDQGLQFLIQYYNGEERAKGNILERFSAQQFPDLHSELNLSSLELGDSALYFCASSVVGGYTEAFFGQGTRLTVV.

The chain couples TRBV7-3 to TRBJ2-5, with 7 bases fitting TRBD1. Germline assignment: CDR1 SGHTA and CDR2 FQGTGA. The CDR3 is made up of 16 amino acids. The V gene end was trimmed by 4 bases and the J gene end by 4 bases; junction bases not matched to a gene: 12. CDR3: CASSSTPDRALETQYF. Written as DNA, the CDR3 is TGTGCCAGCAGCTCAACCCCCGACAGGGCTTTAGAGACCCAGTACTTC.

This chain joins TRBV6-6 and TRBJ1-6; 8 bases agree with TRBD1. Germline V CDR1 and CDR2: MNHNY, SVGAGI (reference sequence). V gave up 10 bases and J gave up 6 bases; unmatched junction bases: 8. CDR3 length: 14 residues. The CDR3 region is CATTSTGVNSPLHF. CDR3 bases: TGTGCCACGACGTCGACAGGGGTTAATTCACCCCTCCACTTT.

The chain uses TRBV9 and TRBJ2-7; 10 positions match TRBD1. Germline V lookup: CDR1 SGDLS, CDR2 YYNGEE. The CDR3 length is 16 residues. J gave up 1 base and V 0 bases, and 4 bases lay outside the gene matches. The CDR3 is CASSVEGQGFSYEQYF. The CDR3 DNA reads TGTGCCAGCAGCGTAGAGGGACAGGGGTTTTCCTACGAGCAGTACTTC.

The CDR3 DNA sequence: TGTGCCTGGGGGACAGCCTTTAATGAAAAACTGTTTTTT. It encodes CAWGTAFNEKLFF. This rearrangement joins TRBV30 to TRBJ1-4; 7 bases align to TRBD1. CDR1 and CDR2 (germline): GTSNPN, SVGIG (reference sequence). The CDR3 loop spans 13 amino acids. With 5 bases clipped from V and 4 bases from J, the junction kept 4 bases outside the gene matches.

This chain joins TRBV7-9 and TRBJ1-2, with 9 bases aligning to TRBD1. Trimming removed 5 bases from V and 7 bases from J; junction bases left unmatched: 11. The CDR3 extends over 15 amino acids. Germline V gene sequence: CDR1 SEHNR, CDR2 FQNEAQ (reference sequence). The CDR3 reads CASSAVLQGARGYTF. In DNA form, the CDR3 reads TGTGCCAGCAGCGCAGTCCTACAGGGGGCGCGTGGCTACACCTTC.

The chain couples TRBV2 to TRBJ2-2; 7 positions match TRBD1. Trimming at V came to 3 bases and at J to 2 bases, leaving 3 bases not matched to a gene. The CDR3 is made up of 15 amino acids. Germline CDR1 reads SNHLY; CDR2 reads FYNNEI. CDR3 protein: CASSEGTVNTGELFF. For the CDR3, the DNA is TGTGCCAGCAGTGAGGGGACAGTTAACACCGGGGAGCTGTTTTTT. The whole variable domain, filled in from reference TRBV2 and TRBJ2-2, reads EPEVTQTPSHQVTQMGQEVILRCVPISNHLYFYWYRQILGQKVEFLVSFYNNEISEKSEIFDDQFSVERPDGSNFTLKIRSTKLEDSAMYFCASSEGTVNTGELFFGEGSRLTVL.

V and J are TRBV9 and TRBJ2-5; the match to TRBD2 covers 8 bases. V dropped 0 bases and J dropped 5; count of bases not matched to a gene: 15. CDR1 is SGDLS and CDR2 is YYNGEE in the germline V gene. The CDR3 totals 18 residues. The CDR3 DNA is TGTGCCAGCAGCGTAGGATTGGAGGGGAGCGGGAGACATGAGACCCAGTACTTC. This encodes CASSVGLEGSGRHETQYF.

CDR3 sequence (DNA): TGTGCCAGCAGATCAATCAGGGGGCAAAACACCGGGGAGCTGTTTTTT. Translated: CASRSIRGQNTGELFF. V is TRBV7-6 and J is TRBJ2-2; 8 nucleotides align to TRBD1. The CDR3 spans 16 residues. Germline lookup yields CDR1 SGHVS and CDR2 FNYEAQ. V dropped 6 bases and J dropped 2; count of bases not matched to a gene: 8.

This chain joins TRBV29-1 and TRBJ1-1; 9 bases line up with TRBD1. V lost 8 bases, J lost 5 bases, and 6 bases stayed unmatched. This CDR3 has 12 residues. Germline CDR1 reads SQVTM; CDR2 reads ANQGSEA. The CDR3 loop reads CSPRQGETEAFF. Here the CDR3 DNA reads TGCAGCCCCCGACAGGGGGAGACTGAAGCTTTCTTT.

The chain carries TRBV28 and TRBJ1-1, with TRBD1 as a possible D gene (5 bases). This CDR3 spans 13 amino acids. Germline CDR1 is MDHEN and CDR2 is SYDVKM. V lost 5 bases and J lost 4, with 11 bases in between. CDR3 region: CASSPTGATEAFF. The CDR3 DNA is TGTGCCAGCAGTCCTACAGGTGCCACTGAAGCTTTCTTT. Full variable domain (rest looked up from reference TRBV28 and TRBJ1-1): DVKVTQSSRYLVKRTGEKVFLECVQDMDHENMFWYRQDPGLGLRLIYFSYDVKMKEKGDIPEGYSVSREKKERFSLILESASTNQTSMYLCASSPTGATEAFFGQGTRLTVV.

The genes are TRBV29-1 and TRBJ1-1, with 8 bases identical to TRBD1. V lost 4 bases and J lost 12; bases outside the gene matches: 7. From germline, CDR1 is SQVTM and CDR2 ANQGSEA. This CDR3 spans 11 amino acids. The CDR3: CSVGSGQGTFF. The CDR3 nucleotides read TGCAGCGTTGGAAGTGGACAGGGAACTTTCTTT.

This chain uses TRBV4-3 with TRBJ2-5, with a weak D call TRBD1 (6 bases). Looked up from germline, CDR1 is LGHNA and CDR2 is YSLEER. Trimming took off 3 bases at V and 5 bases at J, with 13 bases between the two ends. CDR3 size: 14 residues. The CDR3 nucleotides read TGCGCCAGCAGCCATAACAGGGTCAGGGAGACCCAGTACTTC. Translated: CASSHNRVRETQYF.

The chain joins TRBV6-6 to TRBJ2-7; D ambiguous. The CDR3 extends over 12 amino acids. V dropped 8 bases and J dropped 0 bases, with 8 bases sitting between them. CDR1 and CDR2 (germline): MNHNY, SVGAGI (reference sequence). CDR3 nucleotides: TGTGCCAGCGGGATCCTCTCCTACGAGCAGTACTTC. It encodes CASGILSYEQYF.